This TCR beta chain is drawn from a study of vaccination effects on CD4 cells after COVID-19 (dated by TCRdb to between 2021 and 2024). With regard to the full study: Each participant got two doses of an mRNA SARS-CoV-2 vaccine, either BNT162b2 or mRNA-1273. Pre-vaccine samples from a couple of convalescent patients were drawn 16 days and one week before the first dose, 142 and 148 days after COVID-19 diagnosis. The study compared SARS-CoV-2 spike-specific CD4+ TCR repertoires before and after mRNA vaccination in COVID-19 convalescent patients and infection-naive vaccine recipients. A total of more than 8 COVID-19 convalescent patients and a handful of SARS-CoV-2-naive healthy vaccine recipients were included in the full study. In the study, cultures from other donors were sequenced using the Oncomine TCR Beta short-read assay on an Illumina iSeq 100. On the study overall, not on this receptor specifically: In convalescent patients, the post-vaccine spike-reactive repertoire was composed mainly of new vaccine-induced clones that were largely distinct from infection-induced clones. Both infection-induced and vaccine-induced clones contracted markedly at late post-vaccination timepoints, which is consistent with waning T cell responses. Limitations of the study were the small number of convalescent patients and the absence of early post-infection timepoints.

Libraries were made using the immunoSEQ multiplex PCR assay. DNA from the CD4+ T cells that had been cultured and isolated underwent TCR beta CDR3 sequencing. Processing in the source paper ran as follows. Non-productive TCR sequences were removed and reads were trimmed to the CDR3 region, keeping CDR3s of at least 7 amino acids. The MANAFEST web app was used to pick out antigen-specific clonotypes by comparing their expansion in peptide wells with that in reference cultures. Positive clones required FDR<0.05 expansion versus reference and all other wells, odds ratio above 5, and frequency above 0.1% in two replicate wells. Cross-reactive clonotypes were defined as significantly expanded in SARS-CoV-2 spike wells and in at least one common cold coronavirus spike condition. CDR3 similarity was assessed by Levenshtein distance using the stringdist R package, and unrooted trees were constructed with ape in R 3.6.1. Held by TCRdb, this immuneACCESS table contains in-frame sequences only and omits some clones. Under half of the omission traces to an unresolved V gene where checked; the cause of the rest is unknown. V and J calls and clone size are given by that table; D and trimming were obtained from the DNA. Across this sample there are roughly 70,000 clones, with roughly two thirds seen only once. The top ten hold about 5% of the sample.

This clone was found once. Which antigen it targets is not known. No clone much larger than this one lies a single base away; base qualities are absent. The CDR3 numbers 17 residues from cysteine through phenylalanine. Only the CDR3 DNA stays, 51 bases, in frame from base 1. According to the germline V gene, CDR1 reads MGHRA and CDR2 reads YSYEKL. V lost 4 bases and J lost 6 bases, and the count of bases not matched to a germline gene is 12. In the ViraFEST assay, PBMC were stimulated with viral peptide pools, and TCR sequencing was then used to find antigen-specific CD4+ T cell clonotypes based on their expansion. After more than nine days of culture, CD4+ T cells were isolated with the EasySep CD4+ T cell isolation kit. PCR-confirmed SARS-CoV-2 infection had occurred in convalescent patients between March and December 2020, before the Alpha, Beta and Delta variants emerged in the United States. Each well held two million PBMC cultured in IMDM containing about 5.4% human AB serum, roughly 9.6 IU/ml IL-2 and gentamicin, along with roughly 10 ug/ml peptides. For the negative control culture condition, an HIV-1 Nef peptide pool was used. Half of the culture medium was replaced with fresh IL-2-containing medium on days 3 and 7. Unless otherwise noted, each peptide stimulation condition was cultured in triplicate wells. Using Ficoll-Paque Plus gradient centrifugation, PBMC were separated from whole blood and then either used fresh or cryopreserved at -140C. The QIAamp micro DNA kit was used to extract genomic DNA from the cultured CD4+ T cells.

The chain is assembled from TRBV4-1 and TRBJ2-2; TRBD1 aligns with 9 central bases. The sequences come from CD4+ T cells from PBMCs cultured with HIV peptides, collected before COVID-19 vaccination. According to the study, the label for this sample's cell subset or site signals: HIV-1 Nef peptide pool negative control/reference culture. The TCR originated in a human donor who had a prior SARS-CoV-2 infection. CDR3 sequence: CASSRKWGQGDPGELFF. The base sequence is TGCGCCAGCAGCCGAAAATGGGGACAGGGAGATCCCGGGGAGCTGTTTTTT.